The next 29 T cell receptor beta chains were all read from a single sample in a study of CD8 T cells in Susac syndrome. Reverse transcription of about 0.5 to 1 ug RNA was carried out with random hexamers. TCRdb reprocessed the immunoSEQ multiplex PCR reads with MiXCR, giving one entry per CDR3 protein. Among around 150,000 distinct CDR3 sequences listed, 85% to 95% were seen once. Sequencing was carried out using CD4+ T cells from PBMCs. The receptors stem from a human donor with multiple sclerosis.

The J gene is TRBJ2-3, the V gene TRBV3-1; D is uncertain. CDR1 LGHDT and CDR2 YNNKEL come from the germline V gene (reference sequence). Trimming left V 6 bases short and J 2 bases short, with 12 bases between. The CDR3 totals 14 residues. CDR3 sequence: CASRPEPSTDTQYF. The CDR3 DNA follows: TGTGCCAGCAGGCCGGAGCCTTCCACAGATACGCAGTATTTT.

In this sample, this clonotype turned up once. V gene TRBV27 combines with J gene TRBJ1-1; D is unclear. Looked up from germline, CDR1 is MNHEY and CDR2 is SMNVEV (reference sequence). V dropped 5 bases and J dropped 6 bases, with 10 bases sitting between them. The CDR3 has 12 residues. The CDR3, as DNA: TGTGCCAGCAGTCCCTCGGGTCCTGAAGCTTTCTTT. This translates into CASSPSGPEAFF.

The chain recombines TRBV30 with TRBJ1-2, with D possibly matching TRBD1 (6 bases). The CDR3 covers 14 residues. Trimming left V 1 base short and J 1 base short, with 10 bases between. Germline V gene sequence: CDR1 GTSNPN, CDR2 SVGIG (reference sequence). The CDR3, as DNA: TGTGCCTGGAGTGAAACAGGGAATAACTATGGCTACACCTTC. As protein: CAWSETGNNYGYTF.

The chain links TRBV10-3 to TRBJ2-1; D is unresolved. Germline V gene data show CDR1 as ENHRY and CDR2 as SYGVKD. The CDR3 extends over 15 amino acids. Trimming stripped 2 bases from V and 2 bases from J, with 10 bases between. The CDR3 region has the DNA TGTGCCATCAGTGAGAAGGCATCCGCCTACAATGAGCAGTTCTTC. Amino acid sequence: CAISEKASAYNEQFF.

This chain connects TRBV12-3 or TRBV12-4 to TRBJ1-4; D is possibly TRBD1 (5 bases). V was pared by 6 bases and J by 0 bases, with 20 bases between. The length of the CDR3 is 18 residues. CDR3 sequence (DNA): TGTGCCAGCAGGGGGGACGGCGGGTATCGGGCAACTAATGAAAAACTGTTTTTT. This translates into CASRGDGGYRATNEKLFF.

The chain has TRBV20-1 and TRBJ1-6; D perhaps matches TRBD1 (6 bases). The CDR3 runs to 18 residues. CDR1 and CDR2 from the germline V gene are DFQATT and SNEGSKA (reference sequence). Trimming took 0 bases from V and 5 from J, leaving 20 bases between them. CDR3 loop: CSARDVANAGQNNSPLHF. CDR3 in DNA: TGCAGTGCTAGAGACGTCGCTAACGCAGGACAGAATAATTCACCCCTCCACTTT.

The rearrangement links TRBV12-3 or TRBV12-4 to TRBJ2-5; the D call may be TRBD1 or TRBD2 (5 bases each). This CDR3 contains 13 residues. V was clipped by 5 bases and J by 5 bases, with 12 bases between them. The chain's CDR3 is CASSTDWGETQYF. CDR3 in DNA: TGTGCCAGCAGTACTGATTGGGGGGAGACCCAGTACTTC.

The chain has TRBV2 and TRBJ2-7, with TRBD1 matching over 10 bases. The trim removed 8 bases at V and 4 bases at J, leaving 5 bases unmatched. This CDR3 contains 13 residues. CDR1 is SNHLY and CDR2 is FYNNEI in the germline V gene. The CDR3 protein is CASGGTGAYEQYF. In DNA form, the CDR3 reads TGTGCCAGCGGGGGGACAGGGGCGTACGAGCAGTACTTC.

This chain connects TRBV20-1 to TRBJ2-7, with a tentative D call TRBD2 (6 bases). This CDR3 is 13 amino acids long. Germline V gives CDR1 DFQATT, CDR2 SNEGSKA (reference sequence). With 0 bases removed from V and 7 bases from J, the gap between germline ends came to 13 bases. The CDR3 nucleotides are TGCAGTGCTAGAGATGTCATGGAGGGGGAGCAGTACTTC. Its protein is CSARDVMEGEQYF.

V usage is TRBV20-1 and J usage is TRBJ1-2; tentative D call: TRBD1 (5 bases). Per germline, CDR1 DFQATT and CDR2 SNEGSKA (reference sequence). This CDR3 spans 12 amino acids. The V gene lost 0 bases and the J gene lost 8 bases, with 10 bases spanning the gap. CDR3 sequence reads: CSARDHGDGYTF. The CDR3 nucleotides are TGCAGTGCTAGAGATCATGGGGACGGCTACACCTTC.

The chain joins TRBV19 to TRBJ2-3; TRBD2 agrees at 7 bases. Trimming cost V 5 bases and J 7 bases; bases outside gene matches: 9. The CDR3 runs to 14 residues. The germline V gene has CDR1 LNHDA and CDR2 SQIVND (reference sequence). The DNA for the CDR3 is TGTGCCAGTAGTTCCTCGGGAGGTCCAAATACGCAGTATTTT. Protein: CASSSSGGPNTQYF.

This clonotype was seen a handful of times. The chain joins TRBV29-1 to TRBJ2-7, with 12 bases matching TRBD2. Trimming took 5 bases from V and 2 from J; bases not matched to a gene: 1. CDR3 length equals 13 residues. The germline gives CDR1 SQVTM, CDR2 ANQGSEA. CDR3: CSVLAGGPYEQYF. CDR3 bases: TGCAGCGTTCTAGCGGGAGGGCCCTACGAGCAGTACTTC.

The genes are TRBV6-1 and TRBJ1-1; TRBD1 matches 7 bases. Trimming at V came to 7 bases and at J to 6 bases, leaving 20 bases not matched to a gene. In germline, CDR1 is MNHNS, CDR2 SASEGT. This CDR3 region has 17 residues. The CDR3 nucleotides are TGTGCCAGCATCGCAGGTCGAGGGGGCGCGGGCAAACCTGAAGCTTTCTTT. Its translation: CASIAGRGGAGKPEAFF.

This rearrangement joins TRBV28 to TRBJ2-2; D might be TRBD1 (6 bases). This CDR3 contains 14 residues. Trimming took 8 bases from V and 0 from J, leaving 10 bases between them. From germline, CDR1 is MDHEN and CDR2 SYDVKM. The CDR3 reads CASLRTANTGELFF. In DNA, the CDR3 is TGTGCCAGCCTAAGGACAGCGAACACCGGGGAGCTGTTTTTT.

The chain couples TRBV5-1 to TRBJ2-1; D perhaps matches TRBD1 (6 bases). V lost 4 bases, J lost 5 bases, and 13 bases lay in between. Germline V gene data show CDR1 as SGHRS and CDR2 as YFSETQ. This CDR3 contains 14 residues. In DNA, the CDR3 is TGCGCCAGCAGCGTGGGACAATCCCACAATGAGCAGTTCTTC. Its protein is CASSVGQSHNEQFF. The full variable domain, its missing parts supplied by reference TRBV5-1 and TRBJ2-1, is KAGVTQTPRYLIKTRGQQVTLSCSPISGHRSVSWYQQTPGQGLQFLFEYFSETQRNKGNFPGRFSGRQFSNSRSEMNVSTLELGDSALYLCASSVGQSHNEQFFGPGTRLTVL.

V usage is TRBV9 and J usage is TRBJ1-6; D unresolved. Trimming stripped 0 bases from V and 8 bases from J, with 6 bases between. This CDR3 is built from 13 residues. CDR1 and CDR2 from the germline V gene are SGDLS and YYNGEE. This chain's CDR3 is CASSVERDSPLHF. The CDR3 DNA reads as TGTGCCAGCAGCGTAGAGCGGGATTCACCCCTCCACTTT.

CDR3 nucleotide sequence: TGTGCCAGCAGCCGTAGCGGCACACAAGAGACCCAGTACTTC. Amino acids: CASSRSGTQETQYF. This chain links TRBV3-1 with TRBJ2-5, with TRBD2 as a possible D gene (6 bases). Per germline, CDR1 LGHDT and CDR2 YNNKEL (reference sequence). V was trimmed by 4 bases and J by 2 bases, leaving 11 bases between them. There are 14 residues in the CDR3.

The chain is built from TRBV5-1 and TRBJ1-5, with 9 bases aligning to TRBD1. CDR3 size: 14 residues. CDR1 is SGHRS and CDR2 is YFSETQ in the germline V gene. After removal of 0 bases from V and 5 bases from J, the junction contained 0 bases not matched to a gene. The CDR3 here is CASSLGTGDQPQHF. In nucleotides, the CDR3 is TGCGCCAGCAGCTTGGGGACAGGGGATCAGCCCCAGCATTTT.

This chain links TRBV24-1 with TRBJ2-3, with D possibly matching TRBD2 (5 bases). CDR3 length: 11 amino acids. CDR1 is KGHDR and CDR2 is SFDVKD in the germline V gene. Trimming cost V 6 bases and J 6 bases, with 6 bases left between them. The CDR3 spells CATSSGDTQYF. The CDR3 coding sequence is TGTGCCACCAGTAGCGGTGATACGCAGTATTTT.

The V call is TRBV7-9, the J call TRBJ2-7, with a weak D call TRBD2 (6 bases). This CDR3 has 14 residues. The germline V and J ends were trimmed by 1 base and 0 bases, with 7 bases remaining between them. Per the germline V gene, CDR1 is SEHNR and CDR2 is FQNEAQ (reference sequence). The CDR3 nucleotides are TGTGCCAGCAGCTTAGGGGGACTCTCCTACGAGCAGTACTTC. Translating it yields CASSLGGLSYEQYF. Full variable domain (outside the CDR3, taken from reference TRBV7-9 and TRBJ2-7): DTGVSQNPRHKITKRGQNVTFRCDPISEHNRLYWYRQTLGQGPEFLTYFQNEAQLEKSRLLSDRFSAERPKGSFSTLEIQRTEQGDSAMYLCASSLGGLSYEQYFGPGTRLTVT.

The J gene is TRBJ1-6, the V gene TRBV30; TRBD1 aligns across 7 bases. V shed 5 bases, J shed 9 bases, and the junction held 7 bases outside the gene matches. This CDR3 contains 13 residues. The germline CDR1 and CDR2 sequences are GTSNPN and SVGIG (reference sequence). CDR3 protein: CAWERQGSSPLHF. The CDR3 DNA reads as TGTGCCTGGGAAAGACAGGGAAGTTCACCCCTCCACTTT.

In this sample, this clonotype turned up once. V gene TRBV7-2 combines with J gene TRBJ1-2; 8 bases line up with TRBD1. J was trimmed by 8 bases and V by 1 base; bases with no gene match: 12. This CDR3 comprises 16 residues. CDR1 is SGHTA and CDR2 is FQGNSA in the germline V gene. CDR3 loop: CASSLGWGRGRGGYTF. The CDR3 nucleotides are TGTGCCAGCAGCTTAGGTTGGGGCAGGGGGCGCGGAGGCTACACCTTC. The variable domain in full, completed from reference TRBV7-2 and TRBJ1-2, reads GAGVSQSPSNKVTEKGKDVELRCDPISGHTALYWYRQSLGQGLEFLIYFQGNSAPDKSGLPSDRFSAERTGGSVSTLTIQRTQQEDSAVYLCASSLGWGRGRGGYTFGSGTRLTVV.

The genes are TRBV12-3 or TRBV12-4 and TRBJ2-7; 7 bases fit TRBD1. The CDR3 length is 14 residues. J gave up 6 bases and V 3 bases, and 8 bases lay outside the gene matches. CDR3 sequence reads: CASSLTGQVREQYF. In nucleotides, the CDR3 is TGTGCCAGCAGTTTGACCGGACAGGTCCGCGAGCAGTACTTC.

The rearrangement uses TRBV30 and TRBJ2-5; no definite D call. The CDR3 consists of 10 residues. Germline CDR1 reads GTSNPN; CDR2 reads SVGIG (reference sequence). Trimming stripped 5 bases from V and 4 bases from J, with 5 bases between. The CDR3 nucleotides read TGTGCCTGGGGACGAGAGACCCAGTACTTC. Amino acids: CAWGRETQYF.

This chain joins TRBV18 and TRBJ1-2; D ambiguous. The V gene's germline CDR1 is KGHSH and CDR2 LQKENI. This CDR3 has 15 amino acids. V was pared by 6 bases and J by 6 bases, with 20 bases between. The CDR3 is CASSRTGSGVDGYTF. CDR3 nucleotides: TGTGCCAGCTCGCGGACCGGGAGCGGGGTCGATGGCTACACCTTC.

V and J are TRBV12-3 or TRBV12-4 and TRBJ1-1; D ambiguous. CDR3 length equals 12 residues. V lost 4 bases and J lost 6, with 9 bases in between. CDR3 coding DNA: TGTGCCAGCAGTTCCACGGGCTCTGAAGCTTTCTTT. This gives the protein CASSSTGSEAFF.

The chain couples TRBV16 to TRBJ1-2; D gene unclear. The V gene's germline CDR1 is KGHSY and CDR2 FQNENV. The CDR3 extends over 12 amino acids. Trimming took off 1 base at V and 8 bases at J, with 8 bases between the two ends. The CDR3 is CASSQFIWGYTF. In DNA form, the CDR3 reads TGTGCCAGCAGCCAATTTATCTGGGGCTACACCTTC.

The CDR3 region is CASSQDRWDRAETQYF. The DNA for the CDR3 is TGTGCCAGCAGCCAAGATCGGTGGGACAGGGCGGAGACCCAGTACTTC. The chain uses TRBV14 and TRBJ2-5; TRBD1 matches at 9 bases. The junction had 7 bases not matched to a gene; V was cut back by 0 bases and J by 5 bases. Germline V gives CDR1 SGHDN, CDR2 FVKESK. There are 16 residues in the CDR3.

The V call is TRBV20-1, the J call TRBJ1-4; 11 bases agree with TRBD1. Germline V gives CDR1 DFQATT, CDR2 SNEGSKA (reference sequence). V trimming: 3 bases; J trimming: 8 bases; junction bases outside the gene matches: 5. This CDR3 is 14 amino acids long. The chain's CDR3 is CSASGQGAGEKLFF. CDR3 sequence (DNA): TGCAGTGCTAGTGGACAGGGGGCAGGGGAAAAACTGTTTTTT.